This T cell receptor beta chain was captured in a study of CD8+ T cells in alopecia areata. General study points: Many expanded lesional clones remained in scalp and blood on tofacitinib. Patients shared TCRs less clearly than mice did, possibly for HLA-related reasons. One nonresponder makes the tie between baseline CD8+ expansion and response uncertain.

Regarding treatment: oral pan-JAK inhibitor, 5-10 mg twice daily. PBMC-derived CD4+ and CD8+ T cells were sorted. The CDR3 loop spans 10 amino acids. Germline V gives CDR1 DFQATT, CDR2 SNEGSKA (reference sequence). The ends were cut back, 5 bases at V and 8 bases at J, with 9 bases in the middle. About this clone: What it binds is not known.

RNA was extracted and reverse transcribed into cDNA as the sequencing template. This table comes from immunoSEQ multiplex PCR, and its TCRdb copy is limited to in-frame clones, with some not included. The sample contains 170,000 or so clones, just over 65% of which appear only once. The sequence came from a human donor with alopecia areata. This specimen was CD4+ T cells sorted from blood, taken at week 4, from a patient treated with tofacitinib. The gene calls are TRBV20-1 and TRBJ1-1; possibly TRBD1 for D (5 bases). The CDR3 protein is CSAGRDEAFF. CDR3 DNA sequence: TGCAGTGCTGGTCGGGACGAAGCTTTCTTT.